Listed below are T cell receptor beta chains from one sample, sequenced in a study of T cell responses to AZD1222 COVID-19 vaccine. TCRdb's table, derived via immunoSEQ multiplex PCR, lists solely in-frame clones and lacks some. The repertoire consists of 150,000 to 200,000 clones, with about 92% occurring once and the leading ten covering 1% to 1.5%. The material sequenced was peripheral blood, taken on day 0 of AZD1222 vaccination. These receptors came from an adult in good health. The CDR3 runs from the conserved cysteine through the conserved F or W. The D gene is left open where the match is weak. Not every row has a clone size; where given, it reads once, few, many or a size class.

>NA|TRBJ2-3|TRBV15|14|NA
CATRGGTSTDTQYF
TGTGCCACCAGGGGAGGAACTAGCACAGATACGCAGTATTTT
>NA|TRBJ1-5|TRBV3-1/TRBV3-2|15|NA
CASSQEPNSYQPQHF
TGTGCCAGCAGCCAAGAACCCAACAGCTATCAGCCCCAGCATTTT
>NA|TRBJ2-5|TRBV5-1|14|TRBD1
CASSRGQGEETQYF
TGCGCCAGCAGCCGGGGACAGGGGGAGGAGACCCAGTACTTC
>NA|TRBJ1-1|TRBV19|13|TRBD1
CASSYRGLREAFF
TGTGCCAGTAGCTACAGGGGCCTCCGAGAAGCTTTCTTT
>NA|TRBJ2-2|TRBV27|16|TRBD2
CASSTTGGLNTGELFF
TGTGCCAGCAGTACTACGGGGGGACTGAACACCGGGGAGCTGTTTTTT
>NA|TRBJ1-3|TRBV2|15|NA
CASLGRVVSGNTIYF
TGTGCCAGCTTAGGACGAGTAGTGAGTGGAAACACCATATATTTT
>NA|TRBJ2-2|TRBV27|17|NA
CASSYSGPGDLTGELFF
TGTGCCAGCAGTTATTCCGGGCCAGGGGATCTGACCGGGGAGCTGTTTTTT
>NA|TRBJ1-1|TRBV7-2|15|NA
CASSLWSGQNTEAFF
TGTGCCAGCAGCTTATGGTCGGGACAGAACACTGAAGCTTTCTTT
>NA|TRBJ2-3|TRBV11-3|16|TRBD2
CASSGGTSGSTDTQYF
TGTGCCAGCAGCGGGGGGACTAGCGGTAGCACAGATACGCAGTATTTT
>NA|TRBJ2-7|TRBV27|16|NA
CASSSIGQASSYEQYF
TGTGCCAGCAGTTCTATCGGGCAGGCCAGCTCCTACGAGCAGTACTTC
>NA|TRBJ1-1|TRBV28|13|NA
CASSFLAPPEAFF
TGTGCCAGCAGTTTCTTGGCCCCTCCTGAAGCTTTCTTT
>NA|TRBJ1-6|TRBV10-3|16|NA
CAISEAQTGNNSPLHF
TGTGCCATCAGTGAGGCCCAAACAGGGAATAATTCACCCCTCCACTTT
>NA|TRBJ1-1|TRBV11-2|16|TRBD1
CASSLAGQGRGTEAFF
TGTGCCAGCAGCTTAGCAGGACAGGGGAGGGGAACTGAAGCTTTCTTT
>NA|TRBJ1-2|TRBV29-1|11|TRBD1
CSVWTGDGYTF
TGCAGCGTCTGGACAGGGGATGGCTACACCTTC
>once|TRBJ2-7|TRBV2|13|NA
CASTGGTFYEQYF
TGTGCCAGCACGGGCGGAACCTTCTACGAGCAGTACTTC
>NA|TRBJ2-5|TRBV10-3|16|TRBD2
CAIRPQSGGALETQYF
TGTGCCATCAGACCGCAAAGCGGGGGGGCCTTGGAGACCCAGTACTTC
>NA|TRBJ2-1|TRBV15|15|TRBD2
CATTPAGGHYNEQFF
TGTGCCACCACCCCAGCGGGGGGGCATTACAATGAGCAGTTCTTC
>NA|TRBJ2-1|TRBV11-2|15|TRBD2
CASSLVAGGYNEQFF
TGTGCCAGCAGCTTAGTTGCGGGGGGGTACAATGAGCAGTTCTTC
>once|TRBJ1-5|TRBV28|12|NA
CASRWRDQPQHF
TGTGCCAGCCGGTGGAGGGATCAGCCCCAGCATTTT
>NA|TRBJ2-3|TRBV5-4|14|TRBD1
CASSFQGATDTQYF
TGTGCCAGCAGCTTCCAGGGGGCGACAGATACGCAGTATTTT
>few|TRBJ1-4|TRBV7-9|14|NA
CASSLDDRRGKLFF
TGTGCCAGCAGCTTAGACGACCGTAGGGGAAAACTGTTTTTT
>NA|TRBJ1-4|TRBV28|15|TRBD1
CASSLQGAPNEKLFF
TGTGCCAGCAGTTTGCAGGGGGCCCCAAATGAAAAACTGTTTTTT